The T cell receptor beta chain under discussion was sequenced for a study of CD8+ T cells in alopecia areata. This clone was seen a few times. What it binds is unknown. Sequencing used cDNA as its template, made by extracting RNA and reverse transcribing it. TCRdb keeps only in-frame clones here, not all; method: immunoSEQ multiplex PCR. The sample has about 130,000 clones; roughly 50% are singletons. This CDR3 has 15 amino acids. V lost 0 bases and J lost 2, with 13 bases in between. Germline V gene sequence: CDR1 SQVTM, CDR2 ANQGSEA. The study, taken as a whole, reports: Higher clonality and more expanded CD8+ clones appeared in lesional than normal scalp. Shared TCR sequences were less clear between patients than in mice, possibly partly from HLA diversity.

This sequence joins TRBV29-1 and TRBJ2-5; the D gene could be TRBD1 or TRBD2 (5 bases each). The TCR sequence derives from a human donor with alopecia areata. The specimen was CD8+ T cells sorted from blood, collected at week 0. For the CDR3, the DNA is TGCAGCGTTGAAGATCTGGGACGGGTACAAGAGACCCAGTACTTC. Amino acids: CSVEDLGRVQETQYF. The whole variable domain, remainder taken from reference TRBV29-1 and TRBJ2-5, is SAVISQKPSRDICQRGTSLTIQCQVDSQVTMMFWYRQQPGQSLTLIATANQGSEATYESGFVIDKFPISRPNLTFSTLTVSNMSPEDSSIYLCSVEDLGRVQETQYFGPGTRLLVL.